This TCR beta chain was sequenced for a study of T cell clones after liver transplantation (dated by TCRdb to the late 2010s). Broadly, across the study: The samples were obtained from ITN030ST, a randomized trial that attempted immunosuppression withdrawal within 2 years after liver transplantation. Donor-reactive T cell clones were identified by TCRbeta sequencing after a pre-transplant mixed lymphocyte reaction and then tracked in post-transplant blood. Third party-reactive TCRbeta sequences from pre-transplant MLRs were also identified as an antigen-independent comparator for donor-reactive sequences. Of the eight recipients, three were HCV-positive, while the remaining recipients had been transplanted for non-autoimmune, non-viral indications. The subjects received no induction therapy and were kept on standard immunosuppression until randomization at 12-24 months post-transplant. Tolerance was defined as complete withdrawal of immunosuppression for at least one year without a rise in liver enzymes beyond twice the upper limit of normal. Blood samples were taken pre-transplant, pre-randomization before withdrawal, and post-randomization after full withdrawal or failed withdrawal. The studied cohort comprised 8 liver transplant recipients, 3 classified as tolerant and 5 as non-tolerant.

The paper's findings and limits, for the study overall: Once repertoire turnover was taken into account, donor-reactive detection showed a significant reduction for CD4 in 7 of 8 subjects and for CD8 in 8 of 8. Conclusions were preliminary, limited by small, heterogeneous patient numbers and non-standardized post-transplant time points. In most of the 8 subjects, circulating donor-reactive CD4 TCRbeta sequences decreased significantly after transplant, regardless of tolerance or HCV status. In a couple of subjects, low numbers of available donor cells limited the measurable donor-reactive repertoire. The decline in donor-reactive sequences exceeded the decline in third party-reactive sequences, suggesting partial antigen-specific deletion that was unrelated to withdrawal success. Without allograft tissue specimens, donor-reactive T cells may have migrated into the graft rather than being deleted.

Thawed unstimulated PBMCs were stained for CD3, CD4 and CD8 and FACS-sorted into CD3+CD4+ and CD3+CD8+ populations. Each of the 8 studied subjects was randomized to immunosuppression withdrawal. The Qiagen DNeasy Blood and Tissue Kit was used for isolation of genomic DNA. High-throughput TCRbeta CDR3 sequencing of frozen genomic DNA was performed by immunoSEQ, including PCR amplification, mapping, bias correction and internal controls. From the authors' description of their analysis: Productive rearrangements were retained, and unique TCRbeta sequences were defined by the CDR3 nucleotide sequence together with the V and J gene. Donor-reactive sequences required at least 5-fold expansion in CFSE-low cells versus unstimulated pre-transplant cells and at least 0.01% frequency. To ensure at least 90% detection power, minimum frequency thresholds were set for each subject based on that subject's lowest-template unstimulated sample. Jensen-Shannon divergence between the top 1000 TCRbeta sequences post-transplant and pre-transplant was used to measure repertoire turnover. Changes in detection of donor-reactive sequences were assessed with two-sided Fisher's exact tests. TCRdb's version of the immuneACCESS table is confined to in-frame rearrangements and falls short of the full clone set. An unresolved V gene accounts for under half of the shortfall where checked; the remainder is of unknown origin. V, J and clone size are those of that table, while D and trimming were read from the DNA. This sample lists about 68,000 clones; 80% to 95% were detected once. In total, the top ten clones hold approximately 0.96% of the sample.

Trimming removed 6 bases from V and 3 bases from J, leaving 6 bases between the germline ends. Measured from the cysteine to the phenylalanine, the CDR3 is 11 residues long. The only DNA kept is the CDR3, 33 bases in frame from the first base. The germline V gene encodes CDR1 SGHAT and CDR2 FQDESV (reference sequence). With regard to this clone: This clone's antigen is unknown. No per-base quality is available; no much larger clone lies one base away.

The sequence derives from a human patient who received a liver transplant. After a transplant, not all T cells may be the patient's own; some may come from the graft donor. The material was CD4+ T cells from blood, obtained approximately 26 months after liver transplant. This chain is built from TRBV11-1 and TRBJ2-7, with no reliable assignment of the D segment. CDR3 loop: CASRDNYEQYF. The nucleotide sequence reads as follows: TGTGCCAGCAGGGATAACTACGAGCAGTACTTC.